Included here is one T cell receptor (beta chain) sequence, with context. Original processing methods: Using reference gene primer amplification, nucleated cell counts were estimated. Some clones are missing from TCRdb's copy, which holds only in-frame ones; the method was immunoSEQ multiplex PCR. The D gene and trimming were derived from the DNA, and the V and J assignments and clone size from that table. Of some 66,000 clones listed, around 83% are singletons. This sample was taken from a study of blood T cell repertoires in COVID-19. On the study more broadly: Samples of COVID-19 (acute and convalescent) were obtained from the United States, Italy and Spain. Sample material is recorded as cDNA or gDNA derived from T cells, B-cell-depleted T cells, or PBMCs.

The length of the CDR3 is 16 residues. Looked up from germline, CDR1 is MGHRA and CDR2 is YSYEKL. After removal of 0 bases from V and 3 bases from J, the junction contained 6 bases not matched to a gene. The TCR was taken from a man over 45 with active COVID-19. The sequenced sample consisted of peripheral blood. This sequence joins TRBV4-1 and TRBJ1-2; the match to TRBD1 covers 8 bases. CDR3 sequence reads: CASSQDGTGLDYGYTF. The CDR3 coding sequence is TGCGCCAGCAGCCAAGACGGGACAGGCTTAGACTATGGCTACACCTTC.